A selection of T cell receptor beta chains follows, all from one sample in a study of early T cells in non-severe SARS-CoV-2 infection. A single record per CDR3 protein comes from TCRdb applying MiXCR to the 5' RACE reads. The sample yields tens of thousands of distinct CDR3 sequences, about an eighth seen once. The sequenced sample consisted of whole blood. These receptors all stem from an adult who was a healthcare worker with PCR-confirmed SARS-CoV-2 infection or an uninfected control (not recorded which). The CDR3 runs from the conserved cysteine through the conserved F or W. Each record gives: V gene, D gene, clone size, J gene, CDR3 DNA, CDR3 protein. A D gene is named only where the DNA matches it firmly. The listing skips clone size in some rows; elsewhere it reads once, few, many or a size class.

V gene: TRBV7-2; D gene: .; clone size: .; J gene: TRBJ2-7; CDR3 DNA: TGTGCCAGCAGCGCCAGACTGTCAGAGTACGAGCAGTACTTC; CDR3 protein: CASSARLSEYEQYF
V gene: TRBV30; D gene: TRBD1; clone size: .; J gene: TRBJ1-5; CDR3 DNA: TGTGCCTGGAGGGAGCAGGGACAGGGGTTTCTTCAGCCCCAGCATTTT; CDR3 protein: CAWREQGQGFLQPQHF
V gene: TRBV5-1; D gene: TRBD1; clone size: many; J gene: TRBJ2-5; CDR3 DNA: TGCGCCAGCAGCGCGGGACAGGGATCCCAAGAGACCCAGTACTTC; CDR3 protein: CASSAGQGSQETQYF
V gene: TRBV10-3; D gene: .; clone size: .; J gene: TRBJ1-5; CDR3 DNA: TGTGCCATCAGTGAGAGGGGCAGGGCCGATAATCAGCCCCAGCATTTT; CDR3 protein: CAISERGRADNQPQHF
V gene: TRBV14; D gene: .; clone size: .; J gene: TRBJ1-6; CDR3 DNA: TGTGCCAGCAGTCGGACGGGAAATTCACCCCTCCACTTT; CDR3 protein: CASSRTGNSPLHF
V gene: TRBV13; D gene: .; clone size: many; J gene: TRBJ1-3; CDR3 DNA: TGTGCCAGCAGCTTAGCCGGATCGGGAAACACCATATATTTT; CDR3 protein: CASSLAGSGNTIYF
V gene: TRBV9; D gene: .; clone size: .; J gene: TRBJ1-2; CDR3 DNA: TGTGCCAGCAGCGTAGGTCCGGAGAACTATGGCTACACCTTC; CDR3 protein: CASSVGPENYGYTF
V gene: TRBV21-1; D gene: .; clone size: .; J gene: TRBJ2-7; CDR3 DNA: TGTGCCAGCAACCTGGGACACCCCTACGAGCAGTACTTC; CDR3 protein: CASNLGHPYEQYF
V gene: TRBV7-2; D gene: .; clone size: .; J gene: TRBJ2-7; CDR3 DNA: TGTGCCAGCAGCCCAAGACAGTACGGCTCCTACGAGCAGTACTTC; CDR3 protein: CASSPRQYGSYEQYF
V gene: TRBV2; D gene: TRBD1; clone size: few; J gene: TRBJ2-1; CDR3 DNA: TGTGCCAGCATTGGACAGGGCACATACAATGAGCAGTTCTTC; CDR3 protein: CASIGQGTYNEQFF
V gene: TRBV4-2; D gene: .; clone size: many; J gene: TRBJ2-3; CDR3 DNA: TGTGCCAGCAGCCAAGGGAGCCCGTCAGATACGCAGTATTTT; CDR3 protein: CASSQGSPSDTQYF
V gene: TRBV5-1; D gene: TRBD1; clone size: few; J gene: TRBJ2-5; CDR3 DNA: TGCGCCAGCAGCGTGACAGGGGCGGAGACCCAGTACTTC; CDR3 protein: CASSVTGAETQYF
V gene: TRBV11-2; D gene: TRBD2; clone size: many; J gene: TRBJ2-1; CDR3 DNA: TGTGCCAGCAGCACCCGGACTAGTGGGCAGTTCTTC; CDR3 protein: CASSTRTSGQFF
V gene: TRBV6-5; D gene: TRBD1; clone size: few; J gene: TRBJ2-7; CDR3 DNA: TGTGCCAGCAGTTACTCGCGGACAGGGGGGAACGAGCAGTACTTC; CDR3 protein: CASSYSRTGGNEQYF
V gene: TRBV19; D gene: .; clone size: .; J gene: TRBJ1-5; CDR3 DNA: TGTGCCAGTAGTAACGCGGGGAACCGGTATAGCAATCAGCCCCAGCATTTT; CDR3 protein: CASSNAGNRYSNQPQHF
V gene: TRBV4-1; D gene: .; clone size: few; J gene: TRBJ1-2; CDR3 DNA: TGCGCCAGCAGCCAAGATCTTGGGCGGAGGAACTATGGCTACACCTTC; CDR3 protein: CASSQDLGRRNYGYTF
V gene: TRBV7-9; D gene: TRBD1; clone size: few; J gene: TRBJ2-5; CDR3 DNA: TGTGCCAGCGAAGGGACAGAAGAGACCCAGTACTTC; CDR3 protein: CASEGTEETQYF